The clone carrying this T cell receptor beta chain was recorded only once. Its antigen is unidentified. This record comes from a study of T cell responses to AZD1222 COVID-19 vaccine. Findings and limits, study-wide: Most donors were white British, females outnumbered males, and clonal diversity was possibly underestimated. Dominant CD4 TCR responses targeted spike regions 160-218 and 743-854. Spike-specific TCR breadth and depth went up after people got two AZD1222 doses.

CDR3 length: 15 amino acids. Germline CDR1 LNHDA, CDR2 SQIVND (reference sequence). V gave up 6 bases and J gave up 7 bases, with 19 bases separating them. This table comes from immunoSEQ multiplex PCR, and its TCRdb copy is limited to in-frame clones, with some not included. The sample holds approximately 110,000 clones, roughly 87% seen once. This specimen consisted of peripheral blood, obtained on day 0 of MenACWY control vaccination. The V gene is TRBV19, the J gene TRBJ1-5; D call uncertain. This sequence originates from an adult in good health. This chain's CDR3 is CASSSRVTWEQPQHF. In DNA, the CDR3 is TGTGCCAGTAGCTCCCGCGTAACCTGGGAACAGCCCCAGCATTTT.